This is a list of T cell receptor beta chains from one sample in a study of shared clonotypes between healthy human individuals. The assay was immunoSEQ multiplex PCR, and TCRdb's table has in-frame clones only and misses some. Of over 1.4 million clones listed, around 97% are singletons. Material for sequencing was naive CD4+ T cells sorted from blood. The receptors were sampled from a man younger than 45 in good health. Both conserved end residues are part of each CDR3. The D gene is left open where the match is weak.

TRBV5-1	TRBJ2-1	-	CASSFARDYNEQFF	TGCGCCAGCAGCTTCGCCAGAGACTACAATGAGCAGTTCTTC
TRBV15	TRBJ1-2	TRBD1	CATSIRTGYGYTF	TGTGCCACCAGCATTAGGACAGGTTATGGCTACACCTTC
TRBV7-9	TRBJ2-3	TRBD1	CASSNPGQGTDTQYF	TGTGCCAGCAGCAATCCGGGACAGGGAACAGATACGCAGTATTTT
TRBV6-9	TRBJ1-1	-	CASSPSTRRVTFF	TGTGCCAGCAGCCCATCGACGAGGAGGGTGACTTTCTTT
TRBV2	TRBJ2-7	TRBD1	CASTSQGASGYEQYF	TGTGCCAGCACCTCACAGGGGGCGTCAGGGTACGAGCAGTACTTC
TRBV27	TRBJ2-1	TRBD2	CASGTSGPIFF	TGTGCCAGCGGGACTAGCGGGCCCATCTTCTTC
TRBV10-2	TRBJ2-1	-	CASGMRYNEQFF	TGCGCCAGCGGGATGAGGTACAATGAGCAGTTCTTC
TRBV7-2	TRBJ2-5	-	CASSLARFQETQYF	TGTGCCAGCAGCTTAGCCCGTTTTCAAGAGACCCAGTACTTC
TRBV7-9	TRBJ2-7	TRBD1	CASRAPGQVPYEQYF	TGTGCCAGCAGGGCCCCGGGACAGGTCCCCTACGAGCAGTACTTC
TRBV7-2	TRBJ1-2	-	CASSHVPYYGYTF	TGTGCCAGCAGCCATGTTCCCTACTATGGCTACACCTTC
TRBV10-3	TRBJ1-2	-	CAISEGAGYGYTF	TGTGCCATCAGTGAGGGGGCAGGCTATGGCTACACCTTC
TRBV28	TRBJ2-7	TRBD1	CASKRTGLYEQYF	TGTGCCAGTAAAAGGACAGGGCTCTACGAGCAGTACTTC
TRBV10-3	TRBJ2-3	TRBD1	CATKGVLGDRGDGTDTQYF	TGTGCCACCAAGGGGGTTTTAGGTGACAGGGGAGACGGTACAGATACGCAGTATTTT
TRBV5-4	TRBJ2-2	-	CASSFGVPNTGELFF	TGTGCCAGCAGCTTCGGAGTACCGAACACCGGGGAGCTGTTTTTT
TRBV28	TRBJ1-5	-	CASSNNRDRRNQPQHF	TGTGCCAGCAGTAACAACCGGGACCGACGAAATCAGCCCCAGCATTTT
TRBV29-1	TRBJ2-7	TRBD1	CSVSRGPTSYEQYF	TGCAGCGTTTCTAGGGGGCCTACCTCCTACGAGCAGTACTTC
TRBV28	TRBJ2-2	-	CASSPLGGDNTGELFF	TGTGCCAGCAGCCCTCTGGGGGGCGATAACACCGGGGAGCTGTTTTTT
TRBV6-6	TRBJ1-2	-	CASSYGRRRPDGYTF	TGTGCCAGCAGTTACGGGCGGAGGCGCCCCGATGGCTACACCTTC